This entry lists 3 T cell receptor beta chains sequenced from one sample in a study of T cells expressing NK-cell markers (dated by TCRdb to 2020 to 2022). The protocol used for the library was 5' RACE. The sample was run on an Illumina HiSeq 2000. After TCRdb reprocessed the reads, each CDR3 protein sequence was kept as one row, without DNA. This specimen's table enumerates under 500,000 distinct CDR3 sequences. The ten largest clonotypes hold 6% to 9.5% of the sample. Sequenced: blood T cells: a sorted CD56 or NKG2C T cell subset, CD4+ or CD8+ T cells, or bulk PBMC T cells (not recorded which). Every receptor here comes from a woman between 18 and 75 years old in good health.

The rearrangement links TRBV4-3 to TRBJ2-1; TCRdb selects TRBD2, and the lack of DNA leaves this call unchecked. Looked up from germline, CDR1 is LGHNA and CDR2 is YSLEER. This CDR3 is built from 17 residues. CDR3: CASSQHGAGGLNNEQFF.

The chain carries TRBV5-1 and TRBJ1-2. In germline, CDR1 is SGHRS, CDR2 YFSETQ. CDR3 length equals 15 residues. The CDR3 reads CASSLSPLTNYGYTF.

This rearrangement joins TRBV4-3 to TRBJ2-7. This CDR3 is 16 amino acids long. Germline assignment: CDR1 LGHNA and CDR2 YSLEER. This CDR3 is CASSQDRGGMAYEQYF.